The 18 T cell receptor beta chains listed next were all sequenced from one sample in a study of blood T cell repertoires in COVID-19. Generated by immunoSEQ multiplex PCR, the TCRdb table keeps only in-frame clones and is missing some. The sample contains about 210,000 clones, roughly 80% of which appear only once. The sequenced sample was peripheral blood. These receptors all come from an elderly woman with COVID-19, enrolled during active disease.

The chain links TRBV29-1 to TRBJ2-7; 10 bases map to TRBD2. CDR1 is SQVTM, CDR2 ANQGSEA, per germline. This CDR3 is built from 14 residues. Unmatched junction bases numbered 11, after V lost 7 bases and J lost 5 bases. This CDR3 is CSACGLAGVDEQYF. The CDR3 DNA is TGCAGCGCCTGTGGGCTAGCGGGAGTCGACGAGCAGTACTTC.

This chain uses TRBV6-5 with TRBJ2-1; TRBD2 might be the D (6 bases). The CDR3 runs to 15 residues. Deletions cut 5 bases from V and 4 bases from J, with 15 bases between. The V gene's germline CDR1 is MNHEY and CDR2 SVGAGI. CDR3 sequence: CASSRRDGSYNEQFF. The CDR3 DNA is TGTGCCAGCAGTAGGAGGGACGGCTCTTACAATGAGCAGTTCTTC.

V gene TRBV3-1 (or the pseudogene TRBV3-2) combines with J gene TRBJ2-7, with D perhaps matching TRBD2 (5 bases). There are 12 residues in the CDR3. The V gene lost 4 bases and the J gene lost 5 bases, with 9 bases spanning the gap. Germline CDR1 reads LGHDT; CDR2 reads YNNKEL (reference sequence). DNA for the CDR3: TGTGCCAGCAGCCTATCCGGGAACGAGCAGTACTTC. It codes for CASSLSGNEQYF.

This chain joins TRBV20-1 and TRBJ1-5; D might be TRBD1 (5 bases). Deletions cut 3 bases from V and 0 bases from J, with 12 bases between. The CDR3 has 15 amino acids. Germline assignment: CDR1 DFQATT and CDR2 SNEGSKA (reference sequence). DNA for the CDR3: TGCAGTGCTAGTTCAGGGTACTATAGCAATCAGCCCCAGCATTTT. Translating it yields CSASSGYYSNQPQHF.

V and J are TRBV7-2 and TRBJ2-1; D is possibly TRBD2 (6 bases). Germline-derived CDR1 and CDR2 are SGHTA and FQGNSA. The germline V and J ends were trimmed by 7 bases and 11 bases, with 18 bases remaining between them. The CDR3 has 13 amino acids. This chain's CDR3 is CASNGPGAVQQFF. The CDR3 region has the DNA TGTGCCAGCAACGGCCCGGGAGCGGTTCAGCAGTTCTTC.

As to this clone: The germline gene is not matched at one end of the junction; a read error may be the cause. The chain employs TRBV7-7 and TRBJ2-1; 8 bases are shared with TRBD1. This CDR3 comprises 12 residues. In germline, CDR1 is SSHAT, CDR2 FNYEAQ (reference sequence). The CDR3 coding sequence is TGTGCTAGCAGCACCGACAGGGGTGAGCAGTTCTTC. This gives the protein CASSTDRGEQFF.

The V call is TRBV5-4, the J call TRBJ1-1, with TRBD1 matching over 10 bases. The ends lost 2 bases at V and 4 bases at J; junction bases unmatched: 2. The germline V gene encodes CDR1 SGHNT and CDR2 YYREEE (reference sequence). The length of the CDR3 is 14 residues. The CDR3 loop is CASSFGTGVTEAFF. The CDR3 nucleotides read TGTGCCAGCAGCTTCGGGACAGGGGTCACTGAAGCTTTCTTT. The full variable domain, rest sourced from reference TRBV5-4 and TRBJ1-1, is ETGVTQSPTHLIKTRGQQVTLRCSSQSGHNTVSWYQQALGQGPQFIFQYYREEENGRGNFPPRFSGLQFPNYSSELNVNALELDDSALYLCASSFGTGVTEAFFGQGTRLTVV.

The V and J genes are TRBV5-4 and TRBJ1-5; TRBD1 matches at 8 bases. Per germline, CDR1 SGHNT and CDR2 YYREEE (reference sequence). The CDR3 runs 16 residues. The trim removed 0 bases at V and 9 bases at J, leaving 11 bases unmatched. The CDR3 region has the DNA TGTGCCAGCAGCTTGGGCCCTCCAGGGGGCGGGGGGCCCCAGCATTTT. Protein: CASSLGPPGGGGPQHF.

This chain joins TRBV4-2 and TRBJ1-5; TRBD1 is a possible D gene (5 bases). The CDR3 is 16 residues long. With 2 bases removed from V and 1 base from J, the gap between germline ends came to 12 bases. The germline V gene has CDR1 LGHNA and CDR2 YNFKEQ. The CDR3: CASSQIQGSSNQPQHF. The CDR3 nucleotides are TGTGCCAGCAGCCAAATTCAGGGTTCGAGCAATCAGCCCCAGCATTTT.

The chain is built from TRBV9 and TRBJ2-1, with 8 bases aligning to TRBD1. Unmatched junction bases numbered 9, after V lost 4 bases and J lost 9 bases. This CDR3 has 14 residues. Germline lookup yields CDR1 SGDLS and CDR2 YYNGEE. The CDR3 nucleotides are TGTGCCAGCAGCCCCATGACAGGGGCTGGTGAGCAGTTCTTC. It specifies CASSPMTGAGEQFF.

In this sample, this clone turned up once. The chain carries TRBV7-9 and TRBJ2-2; D possibly corresponds to TRBD2 (5 bases). The CDR3 runs 16 residues. Per the germline V gene, CDR1 is SEHNR and CDR2 is FQNEAQ (reference sequence). The V end was cut by 5 bases, the J end by 1 base, with 14 bases between. CDR3 DNA sequence: TGTGCCAGCAGCACCCCGACCGGGGAGAACACCGGGGAGCTGTTTTTT. Its protein product is CASSTPTGENTGELFF. Using reference TRBV7-9 and TRBJ2-2 for the parts outside the CDR3, the full variable domain is DTGVSQNPRHKITKRGQNVTFRCDPISEHNRLYWYRQTLGQGPEFLTYFQNEAQLEKSRLLSDRFSAERPKGSFSTLEIQRTEQGDSAMYLCASSTPTGENTGELFFGEGSRLTVL.

The chain has TRBV7-9 and TRBJ1-1, with D possibly being TRBD1 (5 bases). Germline assignment: CDR1 SEHNR and CDR2 FQNEAQ (reference sequence). This CDR3 comprises 16 residues. Trimming removed 1 base at V and 6 bases at J, with 18 bases between. The DNA of the CDR3 is TGTGCCAGCAGCTTAGTTATTCCGGGGGAATTATCTGAAGCTTTCTTT. It codes for CASSLVIPGELSEAFF.

The chain employs TRBV12-3 or TRBV12-4 and TRBJ1-1; D gene unclear. The CDR3 runs to 11 residues. Trimming shortened V by 3 bases and J by 4 bases, and 3 bases separated the two germline ends. The CDR3 region is CASSLSTEAFF. CDR3 DNA: TGTGCCAGCAGTTTGAGCACTGAAGCTTTCTTT.

The rearrangement links TRBV2 to TRBJ1-1; D gene unclear. The CDR3 has 13 residues. V was shortened by 5 bases and J by 4 bases, with 11 bases between the two germline ends. Looked up from germline, CDR1 is SNHLY and CDR2 is FYNNEI. The CDR3 nucleotides read TGTGCCAGCAGTCCAGATCAGGTCACTGAAGCTTTCTTT. This encodes CASSPDQVTEAFF.

The DNA for the CDR3 is TGTGCCATCAGTGACCAACGGGCAACTAATGAAAAACTGTTTTTT. Protein: CAISDQRATNEKLFF. The rearrangement links TRBV10-3 to TRBJ1-4; no firm D call. CDR3 length: 15 amino acids. Germline lookup yields CDR1 ENHRY and CDR2 SYGVKD. Between the trimmed V and J ends, which lost 3 bases and 0 bases, there was a span of 8 bases.

The rearrangement uses TRBV4-1 and TRBJ2-1; 7 bases are a match to TRBD2. The V gene's germline CDR1 is MGHRA and CDR2 YSYEKL. This CDR3 is built from 17 residues. J was trimmed by 8 bases and V by 3 bases; bases with no gene match: 16. The CDR3 here is CASSQWALEGRGYEQFF. The CDR3 DNA reads TGCGCCAGCAGCCAGTGGGCTCTTGAGGGGAGGGGCTATGAGCAGTTCTTC.

The V gene is TRBV28, the J gene TRBJ2-7, with 7 bases lining up with TRBD2. The CDR3 has 16 amino acids. Germline assignment: CDR1 MDHEN and CDR2 SYDVKM. The trim removed 3 bases at V and 2 bases at J, leaving 10 bases unmatched. The CDR3 region is CASSLGSKRGAYEQYF. The DNA of the CDR3 is TGTGCCAGCAGTTTGGGGTCCAAACGGGGGGCCTACGAGCAGTACTTC.

The rearrangement links TRBV28 to TRBJ1-4; no firm D call. Trimming removed 3 bases from V and 0 bases from J, with 8 bases in between. The CDR3 loop spans 15 amino acids. The germline V gene has CDR1 MDHEN and CDR2 SYDVKM. Here the CDR3 DNA reads TGTGCCAGCAGTTTGTTGCAGGCAACTAATGAAAAACTGTTTTTT. Its protein is CASSLLQATNEKLFF.